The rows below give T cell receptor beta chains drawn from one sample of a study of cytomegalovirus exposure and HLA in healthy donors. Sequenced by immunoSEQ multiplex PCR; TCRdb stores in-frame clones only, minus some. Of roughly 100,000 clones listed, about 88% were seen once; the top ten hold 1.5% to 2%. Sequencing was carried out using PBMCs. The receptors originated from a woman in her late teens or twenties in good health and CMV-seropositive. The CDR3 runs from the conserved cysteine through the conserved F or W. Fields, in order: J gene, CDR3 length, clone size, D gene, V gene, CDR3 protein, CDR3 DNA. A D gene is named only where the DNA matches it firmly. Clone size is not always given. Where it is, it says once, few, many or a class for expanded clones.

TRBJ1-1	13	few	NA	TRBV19	CASSIWQNTEAFF	TGTGCCAGTAGTATTTGGCAGAACACTGAAGCTTTCTTT
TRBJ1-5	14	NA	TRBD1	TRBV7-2	CASSSTGGSQPQHF	TGTGCCAGCAGCTCCACAGGGGGTAGTCAGCCCCAGCATTTT
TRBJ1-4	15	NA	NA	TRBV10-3	CAISGSRRGGEKLFF	TGTGCCATCAGTGGTTCGAGGAGAGGTGGTGAAAAACTGTTTTTT
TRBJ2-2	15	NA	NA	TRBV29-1	CSVEKQGLNTGELFF	TGCAGCGTTGAAAAACAGGGCCTGAACACCGGGGAGCTGTTTTTT
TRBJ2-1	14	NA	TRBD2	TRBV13	CASSRGGTDNEQFF	TGTGCCAGCAGCCGGGGGGGGACCGACAATGAGCAGTTCTTC
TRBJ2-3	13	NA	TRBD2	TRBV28	CASTFQTGGTQYF	TGTGCCAGCACCTTCCAGACGGGGGGTACGCAGTATTTT
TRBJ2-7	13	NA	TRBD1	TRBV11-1	CASSQTGKYEQYF	TGTGCCAGCTCTCAGACAGGGAAGTACGAGCAGTACTTC
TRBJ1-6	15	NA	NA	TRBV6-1	CASSELGGRRSPLHF	TGTGCCAGCAGTGAACTGGGGGGGAGGCGGTCACCCCTCCACTTT
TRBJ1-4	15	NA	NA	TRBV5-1	CASSLGQAADEKLFF	TGCGCCAGCAGCTTGGGCCAGGCAGCGGATGAAAAACTGTTTTTT
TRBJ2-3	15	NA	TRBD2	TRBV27	CASSTLAGSTDTQYF	TGTGCCAGCAGTACACTAGCGGGGAGCACAGATACGCAGTATTTT
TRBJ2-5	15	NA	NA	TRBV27	CASSSSRGGWKTQYF	TGTGCCAGCAGTTCCTCTAGGGGGGGGTGGAAGACCCAGTACTTC
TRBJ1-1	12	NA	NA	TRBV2	CASIPDSSEAFF	TGTGCCAGCATTCCGGACAGTTCTGAAGCTTTCTTT
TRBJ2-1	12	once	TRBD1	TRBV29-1	CSVPQGSNEQFF	TGCAGCGTTCCACAGGGGTCCAATGAGCAGTTCTTC
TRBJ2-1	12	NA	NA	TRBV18	CASSPGRLEQFF	TGTGCCAGCTCACCAGGCAGACTAGAGCAGTTCTTC
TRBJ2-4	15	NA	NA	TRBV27	CASSFAGAAKNIQYF	TGTGCCAGCAGTTTTGCGGGGGCAGCCAAAAACATTCAGTACTTC
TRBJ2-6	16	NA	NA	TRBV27	CASSFRLPSGANVLTF	TGTGCCAGCAGTTTCAGGTTACCTTCTGGGGCCAACGTCCTGACTTTC